These T cell receptor beta chains were read from a single sample in a study of blood T cell repertoires in COVID-19. Produced via immunoSEQ multiplex PCR; TCRdb's table is partial and in-frame only. The sample lists about 210,000 clones, roughly 84% occurring once. The sequenced material came from peripheral blood. The receptors stem from a man aged 45-60 years with active or convalescent COVID-19. The CDR3 runs from the conserved cysteine through the conserved F or W.

V gene,CDR3 protein
TRBV7-2,CASSLSSREDGYTF
TRBV12-3/TRBV12-4,CASSSGGHTEAFF
TRBV15,CATSRDWKGRTNEKLFF
TRBV19,CASTPDRASYGYTF
TRBV5-4,CASSLGGTGSSYNEQFF
TRBV27,CASSFSKRTGDGYTF
TRBV11-2,CASRFLWDGGEETQYF
TRBV7-8,CASSGLAGVVGEQYF
TRBV28,CASSSILRTSGYNEQFF
TRBV24-1,CATIDRLSGNTIYF
TRBV27,CASRGQGRSYNSPLHF
TRBV3-1/TRBV3-2,CASSQVWQGGSPLHF
TRBV21-1,CASHPNNPGLTSGNAYSYEQYF
TRBV18,CASSPGRNTEAFF
TRBV7-2,CASSGREPGSYGYTF
TRBV7-2,CASSFTPGQGGEQYF
TRBV5-5,CASSPIREGEKLFF
TRBV12-5,CASGHLRGDEHRGAVF
TRBV7-6,CASSLAEGANTEAFF
TRBV7-3,CASSLGGLGNSPLHF
TRBV5-1,CASSLRGSGGQGADTQYF
TRBV27,CASSFTGPTGLAYTF
TRBV13,CASSSQSDRRNTGELFF